The clone carrying this TCR beta chain was recorded at least ten times. Its target is not known. The sample comes from a study of T-cell reconstitution after alpha-beta-depleted transplantation in children. Between the trimmed V and J ends, which lost 5 bases and 1 base, there was a span of 17 bases. Germline V gives CDR1 SQVTM, CDR2 ANQGSEA. CDR3 length: 15 amino acids. TCRbeta library preparation incorporated unique molecular identifiers. Via MiXCR, TCRdb re-called the PCR reads, giving one row per CDR3 protein. This sample has about 200,000 distinct CDR3 sequences, with approximately 6.9% found just once. Whole-study results and caveats: Diversity of TCRbeta at day 60 was high in some patients, arising from surviving recipient T cells and thymic progenitors. Expanded clones from the graft, numbering several hundred, reportedly supplied alpha-beta T cells about two months after transplant. Once a year had passed after transplant, T-cell counts and diversity came mostly from newly produced T cells.

The chain couples TRBV29-1 to TRBJ1-1; D unresolved. The sample was PBMCs, taken before TCRalphabeta/CD19-depleted stem cell transplant. The source is a boy aged 2 to 9 with acute lymphoblastic leukemia, due to receive a stem cell transplant. The CDR3 region is CSVIFRGTRNTEAFF. The CDR3 nucleotides read TGCAGCGTTATATTCCGGGGAACTAGGAACACTGAAGCTTTCTTT. Based on the CDR3 plus reference TRBV29-1 and TRBJ1-1, the full variable domain is SAVISQKPSRDICQRGTSLTIQCQVDSQVTMMFWYRQQPGQSLTLIATANQGSEATYESGFVIDKFPISRPNLTFSTLTVSNMSPEDSSIYLCSVIFRGTRNTEAFFGQGTRLTVV.